The 23 T cell receptor beta chains below all came from one sample that was sequenced in a study of multiple sclerosis patients with progressive multifocal leukoencephalopathy. The method was immunoSEQ multiplex PCR; TCRdb's version includes in-frame clones alone and lacks a portion of them. Among 25,000 to 35,000 clones, about 90% were seen once, and the ten largest hold 3% to 3.5%. Time point: time of PML onset. The material sequenced was PBMCs, taken from a patient treated with natalizumab. The receptors derive from a human donor with progressive multifocal leukoencephalopathy.

The V gene is TRBV7-8, the J gene TRBJ2-7; the match to TRBD2 covers 16 bases. The V segment lost 5 bases and the J segment 3 bases; nucleotides outside the gene matches: 13. Germline V gene sequence: CDR1 SGHVS, CDR2 FQNEAQ. This CDR3 spans 19 amino acids. The CDR3 coding sequence is TGTGCCAGCAGCCATGACGCGGTGGGACTAGCGGGAGGGCTCTACGAGCAGTACTTC. Protein sequence: CASSHDAVGLAGGLYEQYF.

V and J are TRBV4-1 and TRBJ2-1; D unclear. Trimming left V 2 bases short and J 5 bases short, with 10 bases between. Germline CDR1 is MGHRA and CDR2 is YSYEKL. The CDR3 loop spans 14 amino acids. CDR3 region: CASSQQIGNNEQFF. CDR3 bases: TGCGCCAGCAGCCAACAGATTGGGAACAATGAGCAGTTCTTC.

V usage is TRBV13 and J usage is TRBJ2-1; the D call may be TRBD1 or TRBD2 (5 bases each). Trimming stripped 5 bases from V and 3 bases from J, with 11 bases between. This CDR3 region has 14 residues. Germline-derived CDR1 and CDR2 are PRHDT and FYEKMQ (reference sequence). CDR3 protein: CASSEGIRYNEQFF. The CDR3 region has the DNA TGTGCCAGCAGCGAGGGGATTCGCTACAATGAGCAGTTCTTC.

V usage is TRBV4-2 and J usage is TRBJ1-6; maybe TRBD1 (6 bases). This CDR3 has 17 amino acids. V lost 4 bases to trimming and J lost 0 bases, with 13 bases between them. Germline-derived CDR1 and CDR2 are LGHNA and YNFKEQ. CDR3 in amino acids: CASSLRQESSYNSPLHF. The CDR3 nucleotides read TGTGCCAGCAGCCTTAGACAGGAGAGCTCCTATAATTCACCCCTCCACTTT.

The V gene is TRBV11-2, the J gene TRBJ2-7, with D possibly matching TRBD1 (5 bases). CDR3 length: 14 amino acids. Germline-derived CDR1 and CDR2 are SGHAT and FQNNGV. V was cut by 0 bases and J by 3 bases, with 9 bases left in between. CDR3 sequence (DNA): TGTGCCAGCAGCTTAGAGAGACAGAGCTACGAGCAGTACTTC. This gives the protein CASSLERQSYEQYF.

This rearrangement joins TRBV11-2 to TRBJ1-1; possible D gene TRBD1, 5 bases. The CDR3 loop spans 18 amino acids. With 6 bases removed from V and 3 bases from J, the gap between germline ends came to 26 bases. Looked up from germline, CDR1 is SGHAT and CDR2 is FQNNGV. The CDR3 nucleotides read TGTGCCAGCAGTCTACTGAGGGGCCAAGTCTTGATGTACACTGAAGCTTTCTTT. Protein product: CASSLLRGQVLMYTEAFF. Combining the CDR3 with reference TRBV11-2 and TRBJ1-1 gives the whole variable domain EAGVAQSPRYKIIEKRQSVAFWCNPISGHATLYWYQQILGQGPKLLIQFQNNGVVDDSQLPKDRFSAERLKGVDSTLKIQPAKLEDSAVYLCASSLLRGQVLMYTEAFFGQGTRLTVV.

The chain links TRBV5-8 to TRBJ1-2; D gene uncertain. The V gene's germline CDR1 is SGHTS and CDR2 YDEGEE. There are 13 residues in the CDR3. V was pared by 0 bases and J by 4 bases, with 7 bases between. The CDR3 region is CASSLARIYGYTF. In DNA, the CDR3 is TGTGCCAGCAGCTTGGCTCGGATCTATGGCTACACCTTC.

This chain joins TRBV19 and TRBJ1-1, with D possibly matching TRBD1 (5 bases). Germline CDR1 is LNHDA and CDR2 is SQIVND (reference sequence). The V gene lost 5 bases and the J gene lost 5 bases, with 12 bases spanning the gap. The CDR3 sequence is 13 residues long. CDR3 protein: CASSGAGRTEAFF. Written as DNA, the CDR3 is TGTGCCAGTAGTGGGGCAGGGCGAACTGAAGCTTTCTTT.

This chain links TRBV5-4 with TRBJ1-2; possible D gene TRBD1, 5 bases. CDR3 length equals 14 residues. Germline V lookup: CDR1 SGHNT, CDR2 YYREEE (reference sequence). The ends were cut back, 4 bases at V and 7 bases at J, with 17 bases in the middle. This chain's CDR3 is CASSLMWGGGGYTF. DNA of the CDR3: TGTGCCAGCAGCCTAATGTGGGGGGGTGGTGGCTACACCTTC.

The gene calls are TRBV7-2 and TRBJ1-5; 10 bases map to TRBD1. V trimming: 3 bases; J trimming: 4 bases; junction bases outside the gene matches: 3. The CDR3 runs 15 residues. In germline, CDR1 is SGHTA, CDR2 FQGNSA. The CDR3 DNA sequence: TGTGCCAGCAGCTTTAGGACAGGGGGAAATCAGCCCCAGCATTTT. Residues: CASSFRTGGNQPQHF.

The CDR3 spells CSVETYNEQFF. CDR3 in DNA: TGCAGCGTTGAGACTTACAATGAGCAGTTCTTC. This chain uses TRBV29-1 with TRBJ2-1; D gene uncertain. Germline CDR1 SQVTM, CDR2 ANQGSEA. Trimming cost V 3 bases and J 4 bases, with 4 bases left between them. This CDR3 comprises 11 residues.

J is TRBJ2-3 and V is TRBV6-5, with TRBD1 identical over 7 bases. The V segment lost 2 bases and the J segment 4 bases; nucleotides outside the gene matches: 0. In germline, CDR1 is MNHEY, CDR2 SVGAGI. The CDR3 spans 13 residues. CDR3 protein: CASSYRGPDTQYF. DNA of the CDR3: TGTGCCAGCAGTTACAGGGGGCCAGATACGCAGTATTTT.

This clone was seen only once. The CDR3 region has the DNA TGTGCCAGCATGAGGACAGGGGGCACTGGAAACACCATATATTTT. It codes for CASMRTGGTGNTIYF. The chain joins TRBV5-5 to TRBJ1-3; 11 bases line up with TRBD1. This CDR3 is 15 amino acids long. CDR1 is SGHKS and CDR2 is YYEKEE in the germline V gene (reference sequence). Losses at the gene ends were 6 bases for V and 2 bases for J; bases not matched to a gene: 4.

This chain joins TRBV6-1 and TRBJ1-3; 8 nucleotides agree with TRBD1. This CDR3 region has 18 residues. Per the germline V gene, CDR1 is MNHNS and CDR2 is SASEGT. The V gene end was trimmed by 1 base and the J gene end by 4 bases; junction bases not matched to a gene: 12. This chain's CDR3 is CASSEVDGTGFSGNTIYF. In DNA form, the CDR3 reads TGTGCCAGCAGTGAAGTCGACGGGACAGGATTTTCGGGAAACACCATATATTTT.

There are a few counts of this clone. The chain links TRBV10-3 to TRBJ2-7, with D tentatively TRBD1 (5 bases). CDR1 and CDR2 from the germline V gene are ENHRY and SYGVKD. This CDR3 has 15 residues. V was shortened by 10 bases and J by 1 base, with 20 bases between the two germline ends. CDR3 nucleotide sequence: TGTGCCACCGCCGCCAGGGAAGTTAGGTCCTACGAGCAGTACTTC. The encoded protein is CATAAREVRSYEQYF.

CDR3 nucleotides: TGCAGCGTTGATAGGCCCGGGGACATTCAGTACTTC. Translating it yields CSVDRPGDIQYF. V usage is TRBV29-1 and J usage is TRBJ2-4; D may be TRBD2 (5 bases). Per the germline V gene, CDR1 is SQVTM and CDR2 is ANQGSEA. This CDR3 has 12 residues. V lost 3 bases to trimming and J lost 8 bases, with 11 bases between them.

The rearrangement uses TRBV28 and TRBJ1-3, with a possible D match to TRBD1 (6 bases). The CDR3 runs to 14 residues. CDR1 and CDR2 from the germline V gene are MDHEN and SYDVKM. The germline V and J ends were trimmed by 6 bases and 2 bases, with 11 bases remaining between them. The DNA for the CDR3 is TGTGCCAGCAGGCTCTGGGGGCCTGGAAACACCATATATTTT. Protein product: CASRLWGPGNTIYF.

The V call is TRBV6-5, the J call TRBJ2-5; D is perhaps TRBD2 (7 bases). The last part of the DNA fits TRBJ2-7 better; the J call may be wrong. Per the germline V gene, CDR1 is MNHEY and CDR2 is SVGAGI. The CDR3 is 13 residues long. CDR3 DNA sequence: TGTGCCAGCAGGGGGGGGCTCTCCTACGAGCAGTACTTC. Its protein product is CASRGGLSYEQYF.

This chain connects TRBV25-1 to TRBJ2-5; maybe TRBD1 (5 bases). Trimming removed 3 bases from V and 5 bases from J, with 16 bases in between. The CDR3 is made up of 15 amino acids. CDR1 MGHDK and CDR2 SYGVNS come from the germline V gene. CDR3 nucleotide sequence: TGTGCCAGCAGTGAGGGGCGACTGCTCAGGGAGACCCAGTACTTC. Its protein product is CASSEGRLLRETQYF. Combining the CDR3 with reference TRBV25-1 and TRBJ2-5 gives the whole variable domain EADIYQTPRYLVIGTGKKITLECSQTMGHDKMYWYQQDPGMELHLIHYSYGVNSTEKGDLSSESTVSRIRTEHFPLTLESARPSHTSQYLCASSEGRLLRETQYFGPGTRLLVL.

This chain links TRBV15 with TRBJ1-5, with D hard to call. Germline V CDR1 and CDR2: LNHNV, YYDKDF (reference sequence). The V end was cut by 8 bases, the J end by 1 base, with 18 bases between. There are 16 residues in the CDR3. CDR3 sequence reads: CATPSTLRESNQPQHF. DNA for the CDR3: TGTGCCACCCCCTCTACTTTAAGGGAGAGCAATCAGCCCCAGCATTTT.

CDR3 bases: TGTGCCAGCAGCTTGGTTGGTAGCGGGGTGTACGAGCAGTACTTC. This gives the protein CASSLVGSGVYEQYF. V and J are TRBV7-9 and TRBJ2-7, with 8 bases lining up with TRBD2. The germline gives CDR1 SEHNR, CDR2 FQNEAQ (reference sequence). The CDR3 extends over 15 amino acids. The junction had 8 bases not matched to a gene; V was cut back by 3 bases and J by 4 bases.

The chain combines TRBV7-9 with TRBJ1-2; D is undetermined. V was pared by 0 bases and J by 8 bases, with 7 bases between. This CDR3 has 12 amino acids. Germline V CDR1 and CDR2: SEHNR, FQNEAQ (reference sequence). The CDR3 region is CASSLAAKGYTF. The CDR3 DNA is TGTGCCAGCAGCTTAGCGGCTAAGGGCTACACCTTC.

The chain links TRBV7-2 to TRBJ1-1; possible D gene TRBD1, 6 bases. The V gene lost 5 bases and the J gene lost 0 bases, with 10 bases spanning the gap. Germline CDR1 and CDR2: SGHTA and FQGNSA. The CDR3 has 14 residues. CDR3 in DNA: TGTGCCAGCAGCCCGACAGGCGTGAACACTGAAGCTTTCTTT. It is translated as CASSPTGVNTEAFF.